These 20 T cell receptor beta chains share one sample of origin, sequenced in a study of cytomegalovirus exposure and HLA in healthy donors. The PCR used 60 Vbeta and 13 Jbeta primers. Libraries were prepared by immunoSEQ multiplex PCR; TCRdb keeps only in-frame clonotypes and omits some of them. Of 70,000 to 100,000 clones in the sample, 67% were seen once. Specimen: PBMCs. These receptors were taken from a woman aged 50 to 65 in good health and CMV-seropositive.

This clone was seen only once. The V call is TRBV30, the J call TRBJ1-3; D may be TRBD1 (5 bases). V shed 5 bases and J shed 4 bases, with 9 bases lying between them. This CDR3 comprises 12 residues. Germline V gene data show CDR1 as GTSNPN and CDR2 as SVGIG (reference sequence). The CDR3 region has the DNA TGTGCCTGGGCAGGGTTAGGAAACACCATATATTTT. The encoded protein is CAWAGLGNTIYF.

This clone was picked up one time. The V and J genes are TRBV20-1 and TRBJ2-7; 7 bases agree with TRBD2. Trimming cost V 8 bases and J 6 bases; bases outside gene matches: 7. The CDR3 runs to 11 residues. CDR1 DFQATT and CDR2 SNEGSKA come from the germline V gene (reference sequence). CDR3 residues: CSFASGFEQYV. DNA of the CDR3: TGCAGTTTCGCTAGCGGTTTCGAGCAGTACGTC.

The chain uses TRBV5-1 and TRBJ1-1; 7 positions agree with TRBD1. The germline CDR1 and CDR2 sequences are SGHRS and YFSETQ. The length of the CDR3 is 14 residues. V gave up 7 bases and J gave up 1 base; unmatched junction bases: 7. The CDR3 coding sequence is TGCGCCAGCGAGACAGGGATTGGGAACACTGAAGCTTTCTTT. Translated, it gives CASETGIGNTEAFF.

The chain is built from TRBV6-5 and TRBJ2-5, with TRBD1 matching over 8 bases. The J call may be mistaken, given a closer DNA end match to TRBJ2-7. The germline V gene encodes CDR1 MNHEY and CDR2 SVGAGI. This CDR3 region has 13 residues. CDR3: CASNPGTGDEQYF. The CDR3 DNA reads TGTGCCAGCAACCCAGGGACAGGCGACGAGCAGTACTTC.

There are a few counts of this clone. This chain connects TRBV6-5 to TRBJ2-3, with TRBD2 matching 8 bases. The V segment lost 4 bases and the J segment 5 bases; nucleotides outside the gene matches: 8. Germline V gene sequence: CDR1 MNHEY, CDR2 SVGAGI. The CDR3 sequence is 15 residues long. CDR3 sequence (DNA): TGTGCCAGCAGTTTTACTAGCGGCCCTCAAGATACGCAGTATTTT. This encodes CASSFTSGPQDTQYF.

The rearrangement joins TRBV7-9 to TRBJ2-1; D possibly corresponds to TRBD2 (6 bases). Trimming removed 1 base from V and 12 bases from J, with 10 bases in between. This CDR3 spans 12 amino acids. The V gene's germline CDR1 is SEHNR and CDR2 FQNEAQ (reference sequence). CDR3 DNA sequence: TGTGCCAGCAGCTTAGGCCGGGGGACGCAGTTCTTC. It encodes CASSLGRGTQFF.

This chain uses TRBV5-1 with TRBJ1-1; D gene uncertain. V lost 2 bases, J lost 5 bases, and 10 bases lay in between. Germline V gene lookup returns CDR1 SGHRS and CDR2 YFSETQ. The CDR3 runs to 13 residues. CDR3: CASSLRQRTEAFF. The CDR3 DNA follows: TGCGCCAGCAGCTTACGACAACGAACTGAAGCTTTCTTT.

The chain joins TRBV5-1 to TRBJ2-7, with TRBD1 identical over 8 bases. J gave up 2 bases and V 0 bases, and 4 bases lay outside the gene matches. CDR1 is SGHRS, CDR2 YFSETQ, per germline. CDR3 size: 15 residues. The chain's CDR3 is CASSLGGQGAYEQYF. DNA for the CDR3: TGCGCCAGCAGCTTGGGTGGACAGGGAGCCTACGAGCAGTACTTC.

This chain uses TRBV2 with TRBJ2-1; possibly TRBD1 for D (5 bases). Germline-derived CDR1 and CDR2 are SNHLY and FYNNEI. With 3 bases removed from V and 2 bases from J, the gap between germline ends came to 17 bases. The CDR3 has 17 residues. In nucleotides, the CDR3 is TGTGCCAGCAGTGAGGGCTCCAGGGTGACGACCTACAATGAGCAGTTCTTC. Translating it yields CASSEGSRVTTYNEQFF.

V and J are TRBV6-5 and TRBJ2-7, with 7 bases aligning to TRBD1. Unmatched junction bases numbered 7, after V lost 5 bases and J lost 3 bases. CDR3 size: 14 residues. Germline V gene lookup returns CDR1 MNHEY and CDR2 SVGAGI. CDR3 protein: CASSASGQLYEQYV. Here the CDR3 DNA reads TGTGCCAGCAGTGCCTCGGGACAGCTCTACGAGCAGTACGTC.

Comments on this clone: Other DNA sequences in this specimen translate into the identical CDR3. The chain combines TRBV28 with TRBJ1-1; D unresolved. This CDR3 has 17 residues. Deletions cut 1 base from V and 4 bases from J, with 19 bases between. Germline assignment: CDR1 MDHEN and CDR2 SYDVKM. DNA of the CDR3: TGTGCCAGCAGTTTATCTCCCATGGTGGCGAGGAGCACTGAAGCTTTCTTT. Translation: CASSLSPMVARSTEAFF.

CDR3 residues: CASSSGSPSYNEQFF. The CDR3 coding sequence is TGTGCCAGCAGCTCCGGGTCCCCATCCTACAATGAGCAGTTCTTC. The V gene is TRBV11-3, the J gene TRBJ2-1; D not certain. Germline CDR1 and CDR2: SGHNT and YENEEA. The CDR3 sequence is 15 residues long. The ends were cut back, 4 bases at V and 1 base at J, with 11 bases in the middle.

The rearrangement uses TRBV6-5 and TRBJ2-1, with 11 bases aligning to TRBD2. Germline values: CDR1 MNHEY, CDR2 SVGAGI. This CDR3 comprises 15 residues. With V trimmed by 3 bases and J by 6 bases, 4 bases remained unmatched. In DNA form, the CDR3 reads TGTGCCAGCAGTTATAGCGGGGGGGCCGGCAATGAGCAGTTCTTC. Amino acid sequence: CASSYSGGAGNEQFF.

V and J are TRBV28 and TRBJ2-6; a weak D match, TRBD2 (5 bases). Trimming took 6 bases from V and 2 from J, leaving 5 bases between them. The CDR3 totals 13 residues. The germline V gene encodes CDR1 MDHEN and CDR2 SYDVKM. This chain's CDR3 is CASSGAGANVLTF. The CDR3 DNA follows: TGTGCCAGCAGCGGGGCTGGGGCCAACGTCCTGACTTTC.

Here the CDR3 reads CASSLITGGGTEAFF. CDR3 sequence (DNA): TGTGCCAGCAGCTTGATTACAGGGGGCGGCACTGAAGCTTTCTTT. The chain has TRBV5-6 and TRBJ1-1; 9 bases map to TRBD1. Looked up from germline, CDR1 is SGHDT and CDR2 is YYEEEE. J was trimmed by 4 bases and V by 1 base; bases with no gene match: 5. The CDR3 contains 15 residues.

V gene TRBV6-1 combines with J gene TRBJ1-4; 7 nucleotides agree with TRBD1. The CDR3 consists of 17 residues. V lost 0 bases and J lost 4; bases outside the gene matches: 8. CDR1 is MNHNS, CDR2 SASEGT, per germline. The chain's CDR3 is CASSEAAGTEYNEKLFF. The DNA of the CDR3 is TGTGCCAGCAGTGAAGCCGCCGGGACAGAGTATAATGAAAAACTGTTTTTT.

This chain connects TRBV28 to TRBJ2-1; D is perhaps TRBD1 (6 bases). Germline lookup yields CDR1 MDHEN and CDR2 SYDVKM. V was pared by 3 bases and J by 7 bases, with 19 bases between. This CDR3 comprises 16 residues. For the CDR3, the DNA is TGTGCCAGCAGTTTCCCCGGGACAAACGGGGTGAATGAGCAGTTCTTC. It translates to CASSFPGTNGVNEQFF. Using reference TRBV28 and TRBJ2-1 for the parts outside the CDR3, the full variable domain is DVKVTQSSRYLVKRTGEKVFLECVQDMDHENMFWYRQDPGLGLRLIYFSYDVKMKEKGDIPEGYSVSREKKERFSLILESASTNQTSMYLCASSFPGTNGVNEQFFGPGTRLTVL.

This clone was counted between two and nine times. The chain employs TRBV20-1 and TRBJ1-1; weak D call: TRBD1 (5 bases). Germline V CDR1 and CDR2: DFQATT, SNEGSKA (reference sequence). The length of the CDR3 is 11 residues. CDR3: CTGVKGRVAFF. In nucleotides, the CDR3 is TGCACTGGGGTAAAAGGCAGGGTAGCTTTCTTT.

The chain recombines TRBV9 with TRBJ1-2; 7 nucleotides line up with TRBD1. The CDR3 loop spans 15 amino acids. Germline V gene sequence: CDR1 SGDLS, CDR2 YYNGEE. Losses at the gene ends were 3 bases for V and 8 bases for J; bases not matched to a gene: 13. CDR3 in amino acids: CASSALTGTAGGYTF. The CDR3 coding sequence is TGTGCCAGCAGCGCCTTGACAGGGACCGCCGGGGGCTACACCTTC.

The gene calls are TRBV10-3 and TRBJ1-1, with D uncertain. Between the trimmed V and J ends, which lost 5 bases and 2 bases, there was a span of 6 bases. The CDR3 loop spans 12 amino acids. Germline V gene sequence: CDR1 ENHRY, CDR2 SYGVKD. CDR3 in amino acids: CAISPLNTEAFF. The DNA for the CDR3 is TGTGCCATCAGTCCGCTAAACACTGAAGCTTTCTTT.